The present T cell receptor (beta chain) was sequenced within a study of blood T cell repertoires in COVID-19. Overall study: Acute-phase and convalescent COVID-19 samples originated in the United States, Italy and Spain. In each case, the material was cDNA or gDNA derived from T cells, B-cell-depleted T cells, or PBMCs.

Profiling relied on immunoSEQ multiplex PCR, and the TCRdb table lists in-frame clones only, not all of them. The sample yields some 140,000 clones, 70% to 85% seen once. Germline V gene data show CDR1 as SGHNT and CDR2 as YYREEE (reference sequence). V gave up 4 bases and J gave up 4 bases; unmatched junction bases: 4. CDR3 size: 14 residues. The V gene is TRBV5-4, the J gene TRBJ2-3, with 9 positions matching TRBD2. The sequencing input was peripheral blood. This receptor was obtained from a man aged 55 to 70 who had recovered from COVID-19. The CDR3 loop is CASSRTSDPDTQYF. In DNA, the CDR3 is TGTGCCAGCAGCCGGACTAGCGACCCAGATACGCAGTATTTT.